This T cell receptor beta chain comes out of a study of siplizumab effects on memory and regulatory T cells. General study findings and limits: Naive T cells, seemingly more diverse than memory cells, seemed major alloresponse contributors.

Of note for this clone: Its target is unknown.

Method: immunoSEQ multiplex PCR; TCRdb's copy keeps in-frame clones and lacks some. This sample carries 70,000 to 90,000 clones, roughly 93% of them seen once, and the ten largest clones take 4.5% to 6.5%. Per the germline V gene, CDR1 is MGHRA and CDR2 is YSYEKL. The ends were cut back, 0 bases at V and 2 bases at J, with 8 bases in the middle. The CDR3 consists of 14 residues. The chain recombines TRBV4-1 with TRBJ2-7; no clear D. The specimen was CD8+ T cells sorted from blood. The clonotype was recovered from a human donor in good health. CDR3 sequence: CASSQEHLTYEQYF. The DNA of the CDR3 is TGCGCCAGCAGCCAAGAACACCTCACCTACGAGCAGTACTTC.